What follows describes a single TCR beta chain. Its antigen is currently unknown. Profiling relied on immunoSEQ multiplex PCR, and the TCRdb table lists in-frame clones only, not all of them. Of about 85,000 clones detected, about 92% appear once; the ten largest clones hold around 3%. The data belong to a study of T cell responses to AZD1222 COVID-19 vaccine. Trimming pared 6 bases from V and 4 bases from J, leaving 9 bases between. This CDR3 has 12 residues. The study's findings and limits: Baseline testing showed seropositivity in only a handful of AZD1222 recipients.

The sample in question was peripheral blood, obtained on day 0 of AZD1222 vaccination. This TCR came from an adult in good health. V usage is TRBV12-3 or TRBV12-4 and J usage is TRBJ2-5; no definite D call. CDR3 sequence: CASRLIGETQYF. For the CDR3, the DNA is TGTGCCAGCAGACTGATCGGAGAGACCCAGTACTTC.